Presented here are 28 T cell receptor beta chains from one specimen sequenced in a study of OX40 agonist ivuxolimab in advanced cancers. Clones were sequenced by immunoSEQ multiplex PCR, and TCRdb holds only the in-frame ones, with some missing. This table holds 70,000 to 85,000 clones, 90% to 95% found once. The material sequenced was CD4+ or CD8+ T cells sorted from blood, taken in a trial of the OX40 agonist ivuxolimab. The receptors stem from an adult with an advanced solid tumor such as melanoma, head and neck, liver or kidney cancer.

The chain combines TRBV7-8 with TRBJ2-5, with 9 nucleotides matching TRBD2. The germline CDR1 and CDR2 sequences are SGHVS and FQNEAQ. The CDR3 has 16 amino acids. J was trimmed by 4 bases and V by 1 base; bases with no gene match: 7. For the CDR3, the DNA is TGTGCCAGCAGCTTAGGAGTTGGGACTAGCAGAGAGACCCAGTACTTC. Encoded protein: CASSLGVGTSRETQYF.

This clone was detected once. The CDR3 region has the DNA TGTGCCACCAACCCATTAAGTGGGGCAGATACGCAGTATTTT. This encodes CATNPLSGADTQYF. The chain recombines TRBV15 with TRBJ2-3; D is uncertain. The CDR3 contains 14 residues. CDR1 is LNHNV and CDR2 is YYDKDF in the germline V gene (reference sequence). Trimming cost V 7 bases and J 4 bases, with 15 bases left between them.

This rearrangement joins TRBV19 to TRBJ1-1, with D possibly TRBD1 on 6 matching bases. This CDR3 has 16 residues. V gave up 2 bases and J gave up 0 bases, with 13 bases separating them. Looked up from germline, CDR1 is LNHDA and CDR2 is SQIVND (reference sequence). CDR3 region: CASSILGRDMNTEAFF. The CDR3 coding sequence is TGTGCCAGTAGTATATTGGGTCGGGACATGAACACTGAAGCTTTCTTT.

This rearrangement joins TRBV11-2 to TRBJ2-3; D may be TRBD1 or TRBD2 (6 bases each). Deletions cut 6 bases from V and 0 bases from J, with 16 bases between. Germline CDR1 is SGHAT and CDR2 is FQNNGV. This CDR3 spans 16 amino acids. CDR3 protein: CASRLNSGASTDTQYF. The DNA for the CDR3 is TGTGCCAGCAGGCTGAACTCGGGGGCTAGCACAGATACGCAGTATTTT.

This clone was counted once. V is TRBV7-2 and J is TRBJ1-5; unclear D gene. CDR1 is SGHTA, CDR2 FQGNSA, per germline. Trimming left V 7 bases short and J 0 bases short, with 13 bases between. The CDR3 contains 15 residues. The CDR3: CASILRSDSNQPQHF. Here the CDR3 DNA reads TGTGCCAGCATCCTTCGTTCTGATAGCAATCAGCCCCAGCATTTT. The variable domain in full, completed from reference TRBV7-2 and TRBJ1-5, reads GAGVSQSPSNKVTEKGKDVELRCDPISGHTALYWYRQSLGQGLEFLIYFQGNSAPDKSGLPSDRFSAERTGGSVSTLTIQRTQQEDSAVYLCASILRSDSNQPQHFGDGTRLSIL.

This CDR3 reads CASSLAQGVNQPQHF. In DNA, the CDR3 is TGTGCCAGCAGCTTAGCACAGGGCGTCAATCAGCCCCAGCATTTT. The chain carries TRBV7-9 and TRBJ1-5; weak D call: TRBD1 (6 bases). Trimming pared 0 bases from V and 3 bases from J, leaving 9 bases between. The CDR3 spans 15 residues. The germline gives CDR1 SEHNR, CDR2 FQNEAQ (reference sequence).

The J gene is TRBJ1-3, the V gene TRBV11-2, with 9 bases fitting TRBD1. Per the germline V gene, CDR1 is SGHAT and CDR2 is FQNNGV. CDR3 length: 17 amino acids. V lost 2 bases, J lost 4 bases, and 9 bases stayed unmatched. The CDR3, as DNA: TGTGCCAGCAGCTTACGAGCCTCACAGGGGGCGGGAAACACCATATATTTT. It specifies CASSLRASQGAGNTIYF. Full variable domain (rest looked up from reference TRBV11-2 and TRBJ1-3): EAGVAQSPRYKIIEKRQSVAFWCNPISGHATLYWYQQILGQGPKLLIQFQNNGVVDDSQLPKDRFSAERLKGVDSTLKIQPAKLEDSAVYLCASSLRASQGAGNTIYFGEGSWLTVV.

The CDR3 region has the DNA TGTGCCAGCAGCGCCAGACCGGGACTTCCCACCTACGAGCAGTACTTC. Translating it yields CASSARPGLPTYEQYF. V and J are TRBV9 and TRBJ2-7, with D possibly TRBD2 on 6 matching bases. CDR3 length: 16 residues. Germline loops: CDR1 SGDLS, CDR2 YYNGEE. V dropped 3 bases and J dropped 2 bases, with 18 bases sitting between them. The entire variable domain, with the rest obtained from reference TRBV9 and TRBJ2-7, is as follows: DSGVTQTPKHLITATGQRVTLRCSPRSGDLSVYWYQQSLDQGLQFLIQYYNGEERAKGNILERFSAQQFPDLHSELNLSSLELGDSALYFCASSARPGLPTYEQYFGPGTRLTVT.

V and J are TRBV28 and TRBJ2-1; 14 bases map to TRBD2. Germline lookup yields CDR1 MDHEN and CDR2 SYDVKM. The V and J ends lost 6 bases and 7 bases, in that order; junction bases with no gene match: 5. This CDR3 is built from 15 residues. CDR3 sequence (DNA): TGTGCCAGCAGCCTACGACTAGCGGGAGGGAATGAGCAGTTCTTC. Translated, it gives CASSLRLAGGNEQFF.

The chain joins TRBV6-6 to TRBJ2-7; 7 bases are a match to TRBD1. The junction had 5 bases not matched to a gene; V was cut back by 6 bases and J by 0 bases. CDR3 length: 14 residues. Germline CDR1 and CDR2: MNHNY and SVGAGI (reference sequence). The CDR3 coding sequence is TGTGCCAGCAGAAACCGGGACAGCTCCTACGAGCAGTACTTC. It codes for CASRNRDSSYEQYF.

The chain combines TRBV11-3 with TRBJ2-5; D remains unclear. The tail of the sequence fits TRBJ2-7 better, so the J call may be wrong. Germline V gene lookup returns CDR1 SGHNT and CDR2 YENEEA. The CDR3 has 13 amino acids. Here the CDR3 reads CASSLRRAYEQYF. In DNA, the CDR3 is TGTGCCAGCAGCTTACGCCGGGCCTACGAGCAGTACTTC.

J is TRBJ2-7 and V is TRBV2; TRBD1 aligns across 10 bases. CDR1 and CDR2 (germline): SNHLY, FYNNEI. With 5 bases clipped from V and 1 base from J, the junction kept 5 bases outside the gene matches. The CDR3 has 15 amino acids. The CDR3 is CASSIGTGVSYEQYF. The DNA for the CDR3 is TGTGCCAGCAGTATTGGGACAGGGGTATCCTACGAGCAGTACTTC.

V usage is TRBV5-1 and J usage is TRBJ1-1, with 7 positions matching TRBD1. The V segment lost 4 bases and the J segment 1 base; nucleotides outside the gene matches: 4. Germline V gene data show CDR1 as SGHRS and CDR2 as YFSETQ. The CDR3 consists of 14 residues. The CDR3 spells CASSLNRGNTEAFF. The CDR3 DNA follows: TGCGCCAGCAGCCTCAACAGGGGGAACACTGAAGCTTTCTTT.

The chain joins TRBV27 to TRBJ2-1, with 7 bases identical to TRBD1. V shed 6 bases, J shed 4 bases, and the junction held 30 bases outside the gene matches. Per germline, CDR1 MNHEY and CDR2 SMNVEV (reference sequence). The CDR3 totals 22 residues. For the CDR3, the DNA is TGTGCCAGCAGACAAATAGGGGCTTGGCAGGGGGTACTGGCGGAAATATACAATGAGCAGTTCTTC. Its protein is CASRQIGAWQGVLAEIYNEQFF.

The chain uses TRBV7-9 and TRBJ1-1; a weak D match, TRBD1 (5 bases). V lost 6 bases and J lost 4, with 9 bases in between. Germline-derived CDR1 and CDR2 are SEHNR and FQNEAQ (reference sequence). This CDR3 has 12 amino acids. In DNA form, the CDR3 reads TGTGCCAGCAGGACCGGGGGCACTGAAGCTTTCTTT. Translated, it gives CASRTGGTEAFF.

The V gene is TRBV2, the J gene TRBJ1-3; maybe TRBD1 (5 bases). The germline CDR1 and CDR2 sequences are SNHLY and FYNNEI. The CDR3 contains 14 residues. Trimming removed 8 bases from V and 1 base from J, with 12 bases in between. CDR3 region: CASRDGTSGNTIYF. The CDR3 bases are TGTGCCAGCCGGGACGGAACTTCTGGAAACACCATATATTTT.

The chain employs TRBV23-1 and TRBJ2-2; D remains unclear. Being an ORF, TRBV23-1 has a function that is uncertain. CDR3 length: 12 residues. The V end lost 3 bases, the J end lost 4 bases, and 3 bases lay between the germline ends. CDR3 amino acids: CASSHTTGELFF. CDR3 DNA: TGCGCCAGCAGTCATACCACCGGGGAGCTGTTTTTT.

CDR3 region: CASSHQPGTGAFANTEAFF. In DNA form, the CDR3 reads TGCGCCAGCAGCCACCAGCCCGGGACAGGGGCATTCGCGAACACTGAAGCTTTCTTT. The V call is TRBV4-3, the J call TRBJ1-1; 10 nucleotides line up with TRBD1. CDR1 is LGHNA and CDR2 is YSLEER in the germline V gene. After removal of 3 bases from V and 1 base from J, the junction contained 14 bases not matched to a gene. This CDR3 has 19 amino acids.

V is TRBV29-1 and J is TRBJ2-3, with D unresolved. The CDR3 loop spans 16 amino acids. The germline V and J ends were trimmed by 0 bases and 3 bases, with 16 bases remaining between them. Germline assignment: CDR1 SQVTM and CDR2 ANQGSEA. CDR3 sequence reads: CSVEDSDRVTTDTQYF. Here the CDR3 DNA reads TGCAGCGTTGAAGATTCGGACCGGGTCACTACAGATACGCAGTATTTT.

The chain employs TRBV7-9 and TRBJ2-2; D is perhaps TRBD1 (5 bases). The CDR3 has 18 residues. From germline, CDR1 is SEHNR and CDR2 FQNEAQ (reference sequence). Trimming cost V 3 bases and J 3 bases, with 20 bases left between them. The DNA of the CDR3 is TGTGCCAGCAGCTTCAATCCCATGGCAGGGTGGGACACCGGGGAGCTGTTTTTT. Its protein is CASSFNPMAGWDTGELFF. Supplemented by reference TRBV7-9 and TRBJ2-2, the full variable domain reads DTGVSQNPRHKITKRGQNVTFRCDPISEHNRLYWYRQTLGQGPEFLTYFQNEAQLEKSRLLSDRFSAERPKGSFSTLEIQRTEQGDSAMYLCASSFNPMAGWDTGELFFGEGSRLTVL.

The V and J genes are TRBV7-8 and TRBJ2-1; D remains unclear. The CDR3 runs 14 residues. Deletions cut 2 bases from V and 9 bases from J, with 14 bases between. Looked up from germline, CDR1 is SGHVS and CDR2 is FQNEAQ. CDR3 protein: CASSLFTPTPEQFF. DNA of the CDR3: TGTGCCAGCAGCTTATTTACCCCGACCCCTGAGCAGTTCTTC.

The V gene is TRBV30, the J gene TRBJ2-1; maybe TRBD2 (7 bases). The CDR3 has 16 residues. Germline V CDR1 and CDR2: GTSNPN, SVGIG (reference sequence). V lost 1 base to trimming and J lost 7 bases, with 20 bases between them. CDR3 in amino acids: CAWSGHGGPRLNEQFF. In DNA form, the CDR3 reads TGTGCCTGGAGTGGTCACGGGGGGCCCCGCCTGAATGAGCAGTTCTTC. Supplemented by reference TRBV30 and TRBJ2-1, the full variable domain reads SQTIHQWPATLVQPVGSPLSLECTVEGTSNPNLYWYRQAAGRGLQLLFYSVGIGQISSEVPQNLSASRPQDRQFILSSKKLLLSDSGFYLCAWSGHGGPRLNEQFFGPGTRLTVL.

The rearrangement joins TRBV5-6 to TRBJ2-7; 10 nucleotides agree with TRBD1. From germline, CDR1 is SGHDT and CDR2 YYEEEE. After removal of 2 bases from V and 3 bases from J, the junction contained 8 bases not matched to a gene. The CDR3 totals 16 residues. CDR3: CASSLLPGQGIYEQYF. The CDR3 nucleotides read TGTGCCAGCAGCTTACTACCGGGACAGGGGATCTACGAGCAGTACTTC.

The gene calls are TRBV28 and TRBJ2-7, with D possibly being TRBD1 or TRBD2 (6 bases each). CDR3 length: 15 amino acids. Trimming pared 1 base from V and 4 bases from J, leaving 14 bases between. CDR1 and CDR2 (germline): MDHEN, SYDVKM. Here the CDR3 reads CASSLLWGARYEQYF. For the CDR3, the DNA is TGTGCCAGCAGTTTATTATGGGGGGCGCGTTACGAGCAGTACTTC.

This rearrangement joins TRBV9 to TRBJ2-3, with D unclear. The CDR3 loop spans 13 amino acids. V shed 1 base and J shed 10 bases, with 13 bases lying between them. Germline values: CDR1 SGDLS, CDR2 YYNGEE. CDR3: CASSVSGLPAQYF. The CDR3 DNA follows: TGTGCCAGCAGCGTAAGTGGGCTTCCCGCGCAGTATTTT.

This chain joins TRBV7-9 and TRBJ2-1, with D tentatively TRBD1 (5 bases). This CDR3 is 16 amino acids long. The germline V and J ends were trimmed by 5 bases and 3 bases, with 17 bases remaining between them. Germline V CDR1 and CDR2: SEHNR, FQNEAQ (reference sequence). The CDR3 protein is CASSHAPQEIYNEQFF. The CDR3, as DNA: TGTGCCAGCAGCCATGCCCCACAGGAAATCTACAATGAGCAGTTCTTC.

The CDR3 DNA reads as TGCGCCAGCAGCCAAGATTGGGGAGGGGTGACCTACGAGCAGTACTTC. Its translation is CASSQDWGGVTYEQYF. V usage is TRBV4-1 and J usage is TRBJ2-7; TRBD2 matches 7 bases. The CDR3 is made up of 16 amino acids. Germline V CDR1 and CDR2: MGHRA, YSYEKL. The junction had 7 bases not matched to a gene; V was cut back by 0 bases and J by 2 bases.

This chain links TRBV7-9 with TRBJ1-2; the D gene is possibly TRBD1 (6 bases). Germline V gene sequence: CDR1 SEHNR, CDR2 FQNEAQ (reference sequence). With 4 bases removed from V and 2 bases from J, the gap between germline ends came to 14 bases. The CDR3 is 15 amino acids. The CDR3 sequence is CASSSGAGRNYGYTF. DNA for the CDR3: TGTGCCAGCAGCTCAGGGGCAGGTCGGAACTATGGCTACACCTTC.